This record covers a single TCR beta chain. Its antigen is unknown. The CDR3 is made up of 14 amino acids. V lost 5 bases and J 6 bases, leaving 15 bases between the germline ends. The germline gives CDR1 SGHTS, CDR2 YDEGEE. This sample is part of a study of naive and memory T cell subsets. General study findings and limits: Especially in CD8 cells, naive repertoires contained a few larger clonotypes, possibly CD45RA-re-expressing memory cells. From naive to CM, EM and EMRA, diversity decreased and Gini increased.

The beta constant-region primer was an equimolar mix of two oligonucleotides covering TRBC1 and TRBC2. The ligated cDNA underwent four PCR rounds using SP2 and nested alpha and beta constant-region primers. Ligation attached a single-stranded oligonucleotide with a 12-nucleotide UMI and the SP2 primer to the cDNA 3' end. TCRdb processed the UMI-ligation and nested PCR reads anew with MiXCR; each CDR3 protein has one entry. In the table there are 150,000 or so distinct CDR3 sequences, 22% of which are singletons. The TCR was taken from a human donor in good health. Sequences were obtained from naive CD4+ T cells from blood. This chain joins TRBV5-8 and TRBJ2-1, with TRBD1 as a possible D gene (6 bases). For the CDR3, the DNA is TGTGCCAGCAGAGGTGGGCCAGGGGTCAATGAGCAGTTCTTC. This sequence encodes CASRGGPGVNEQFF.